Listed below are T cell receptor beta chains from one sample, sequenced in a study of OX40 agonist ivuxolimab in advanced cancers. Method: immunoSEQ multiplex PCR; TCRdb's copy keeps in-frame clones and lacks some. The profile covers roughly 65,000 clones, with approximately 90% appearing a single time and about 0.29% taken by the ten largest. The material sequenced was CD4+ or CD8+ T cells sorted from blood, taken in a trial of the OX40 agonist ivuxolimab. The receptors were gathered from an adult with an advanced solid tumor such as melanoma, head and neck, liver or kidney cancer. Both conserved end residues are part of each CDR3. The order of the fields is CDR3 DNA, CDR3 protein, J gene, D gene, V gene, clone size. The D gene is left open where the match is weak. The size entry is marked missing in some rows and otherwise reads once, few, many or a size class.

TGCGCCAGCAGCTTGGGATCCCAAGTCTCCTACGAGCAGTACTTC	CASSLGSQVSYEQYF	TRBJ2-7	NA	TRBV5-1	once
TGCGCCAGCAGCCAAGATGCGCAATTGGTACAGTTGAACACTGAAGCTTTCTTT	CASSQDAQLVQLNTEAFF	TRBJ1-1	NA	TRBV4-1	NA
TGTGCCAGCAGCCGTCTAGCGGGAGAGGTCTACGAGCAGTACTTC	CASSRLAGEVYEQYF	TRBJ2-7	TRBD2	TRBV11-2	NA
TGCGCCAGCAGACTCCGACCGAGCACCGCCTACGAGCAGTACTTC	CASRLRPSTAYEQYF	TRBJ2-7	NA	TRBV5-1	NA
TGTGCCAGCAGTGCGAGGGAGGGCCCAGCAGATACGCAGTATTTT	CASSAREGPADTQYF	TRBJ2-3	TRBD2	TRBV6-4	NA
TGTGCCACAACTGGGGGCGGGGGCTTCTATGGCTACACCTTC	CATTGGGGFYGYTF	TRBJ1-2	NA	TRBV7-2	NA
TGTGCCAGCTCACCATCCACCGACCCTGGAAACACCATATATTTT	CASSPSTDPGNTIYF	TRBJ1-3	NA	TRBV18	NA
TGTGCCAGCAGCCTCCTACTTTACAATGAGCAGTTCTTC	CASSLLLYNEQFF	TRBJ2-1	NA	TRBV7-8	NA
TGTGCCAGTAGTATAAGAGGTACGTCGAACACTGAAGCTTTCTTT	CASSIRGTSNTEAFF	TRBJ1-1	NA	TRBV19	once
TGCGCCAGCAGCGAGCGGGAGGGTCGGGGCGAGCAGTACTTC	CASSEREGRGEQYF	TRBJ2-7	TRBD2	TRBV5-1	NA
TGTGCCAGTAGTATTAGAGTAGCGGGAGGGCTAGAGACCCAGTACTTC	CASSIRVAGGLETQYF	TRBJ2-5	TRBD2	TRBV19	NA
TGTGCCAGCAGTACAGACAGGGGTAGCCAGCCCCAGCATTTT	CASSTDRGSQPQHF	TRBJ1-5	TRBD1	TRBV5-4	NA
TGTGCCAGCAGCCCCTACGGGAGCTCCTTCAATGAGCAGTTCTTC	CASSPYGSSFNEQFF	TRBJ2-1	NA	TRBV7-6	NA
TGTGCCAGTAGTATTAGATTCATGAATGAGCAGTTCTTC	CASSIRFMNEQFF	TRBJ2-1	NA	TRBV19	NA
TGTGCCAGCAGCTTGACTAGCGGGATTAGCACAGATACGCAGTATTTT	CASSLTSGISTDTQYF	TRBJ2-3	TRBD2	TRBV11-2	NA
TGTGCCAGCAGCCCCAGGGACAGGACGTTAGCCAAAAACATTCAGTACTTC	CASSPRDRTLAKNIQYF	TRBJ2-4	TRBD1	TRBV4-2	NA
TGTGCCAGCAGGAGAGGGATGAACACTGAAGCTTTCTTT	CASRRGMNTEAFF	TRBJ1-1	NA	TRBV7-3	NA
TGTGCCACCCGACTAGCGGGAGGGACCGGGGAGCTGTTTTTT	CATRLAGGTGELFF	TRBJ2-2	TRBD2	TRBV14	NA
TGTGCCAGCAGACCCGGACAGGGGAAGCAGTACTTC	CASRPGQGKQYF	TRBJ2-7	TRBD1	TRBV6-5	NA
TGCGCCAGCAGCTTGAAGGAGGGTGAAAAACTGTTTTTT	CASSLKEGEKLFF	TRBJ1-4	NA	TRBV5-1	NA
TGTGCCAGCAGCAGGGGCCGAAATGAGCAGTTCTTC	CASSRGRNEQFF	TRBJ2-1	NA	TRBV11-3	NA
TGCAGCGTTAAAACAGGGGAATGGTCACCCCTCCACTTT	CSVKTGEWSPLHF	TRBJ1-6	TRBD1	TRBV29-1	NA
TGTGCCAGCAGCTTGGCCACAGGACAAGCGAACTATGGCTACACCTTC	CASSLATGQANYGYTF	TRBJ1-2	NA	TRBV5-5	NA
TGCAGCGTTGACCCTAGCGGGAGGGCTGAGACGCAGTATTTT	CSVDPSGRAETQYF	TRBJ2-3	TRBD2	TRBV29-1	NA
TGTGCCAGTAGTATACAACAGTACAATCAGCCCCAGCATTTT	CASSIQQYNQPQHF	TRBJ1-5	NA	TRBV19	few
TGTGCCACTCGCAGGGGCGGCGATGAGCAGTTCTTC	CATRRGGDEQFF	TRBJ2-1	NA	TRBV15	NA
TGTGCCAGCAGCCAGACGTCAACCTACGAGCAGTACTTC	CASSQTSTYEQYF	TRBJ2-7	NA	TRBV7-9	NA
TGCTCCGGGACATCGAACACCGGGGAGCTGTTTTTT	CSGTSNTGELFF	TRBJ2-2	NA	TRBV2	NA
TGCGCCAGCAGCTTGGCGTGGGCATCGAGCAATGAGCAGTTCTTC	CASSLAWASSNEQFF	TRBJ2-1	NA	TRBV5-1	NA
TGTGCCAGCAGCTTACAGGGGGGACACACCGGGGAGCTGTTTTTT	CASSLQGGHTGELFF	TRBJ2-2	TRBD1	TRBV5-4	once
TGTGCCAGCAGTTTAAACCGACAGGGGGCGTTGGGCTACACCTTC	CASSLNRQGALGYTF	TRBJ1-2	TRBD1	TRBV27	NA
TGTGCCAGTAGCCCTCCTGCGAGGGGAAATCAGCCCCAGCATTTT	CASSPPARGNQPQHF	TRBJ1-5	NA	TRBV19	NA
TGTGCCAGCAGTGAATCGAATCAGCCCCAGCATTTT	CASSESNQPQHF	TRBJ1-5	NA	TRBV2	NA
TGTGCCAGCAGCCGCTCGGGACTAGCGGGAGGATGGCAGTTCTTC	CASSRSGLAGGWQFF	TRBJ2-1	TRBD2	TRBV7-2	once
TGTGCCAGCAGCCAAGAACCTTCGGGCAGGGGGCTGTACGAGCAGTACTTC	CASSQEPSGRGLYEQYF	TRBJ2-7	TRBD1	TRBV4-2	NA
TGTGCCAGCCAGGGGGTGGGCGTGGCGGGACAGAATGAGCAGTTCTTC	CASQGVGVAGQNEQFF	TRBJ2-1	NA	TRBV19	once
TGTGCCAGCAGCTCCAATGGGTACAGGGGGTTTCTAGATACGCAGTATTTT	CASSSNGYRGFLDTQYF	TRBJ2-3	TRBD1	TRBV7-9	NA
TGTGCCAGCAGCCAAGATCCGGCTAGCGGGAAAGATACGCAGTATTTT	CASSQDPASGKDTQYF	TRBJ2-3	TRBD2	TRBV14	NA
TGTGCCAGCAGCCGACTAGCGGGAGGTACAAATGAGCAGTTCTTC	CASSRLAGGTNEQFF	TRBJ2-1	TRBD2	TRBV7-9	NA
TGCGCCAGCAGAGTGGAACCGAAGGGGGATACGCAGTATTTT	CASRVEPKGDTQYF	TRBJ2-3	NA	TRBV5-1	NA
TGTGCCAGCAGCTTGACAGGGGGCATGGGGGAGCAGTACTTC	CASSLTGGMGEQYF	TRBJ2-7	TRBD1	TRBV11-2	NA
TGTGCCAGCAGTTTTTTCTCCAGCGGGGAAACCGGGGAGCTGTTTTTT	CASSFFSSGETGELFF	TRBJ2-2	TRBD2	TRBV28	NA
TGTGCCAGCAGCCTTGCCAGGGCTATGAACACTGAAGCTTTCTTT	CASSLARAMNTEAFF	TRBJ1-1	NA	TRBV27	few
TGCGCCAGCAGCTTGACAGGGCTCAGCAATCAGCCCCAGCATTTT	CASSLTGLSNQPQHF	TRBJ1-5	NA	TRBV5-1	NA
TGTGCCAGTAGTGCCAAAGTCGGGGCGCTCGGAAACACCATATATTTT	CASSAKVGALGNTIYF	TRBJ1-3	NA	TRBV19	NA
TGTGCCAGCAGTAGACGCGGGACAGGGACCTACAATGAGCAGTTCTTC	CASSRRGTGTYNEQFF	TRBJ2-1	TRBD1	TRBV2	NA